This T cell receptor beta chain was recorded in a study of shared clonotypes between healthy human individuals. Study-wide results and caveats: Generation probabilities were higher for clonotypes shared across all four sorted-subset donors than for unshared ones. The study generally estimated greater richness for naive than memory subsets. It was observed that 4% to 6% of naive CD4 clonotypes were shared across a few donors.

CDR1 is SGHTA, CDR2 FQGNSA, per germline. The CDR3 contains 16 residues. The V gene end was trimmed by 4 bases and the J gene end by 5 bases; junction bases not matched to a gene: 10. Remarks on this clone: Its cognate antigen is unknown.

Clones were sequenced by immunoSEQ multiplex PCR, and TCRdb holds only the in-frame ones, with some missing. The table records about 1 million clones, around 76% of them present only once. The receptor was derived from a man in his late teens or twenties in good health. Sequenced: memory CD4+ T cells sorted from blood. The sample's subset: CD45RA-negative fraction. The chain employs TRBV7-2 and TRBJ1-1; the match to TRBD1 covers 10 bases. The CDR3 bases are TGTGCCAGCAGCTGGAGCTCCGGGACAGGGGAAACTGAAGCTTTCTTT. Its protein is CASSWSSGTGETEAFF. The full variable domain, its missing parts supplied by reference TRBV7-2 and TRBJ1-1, is GAGVSQSPSNKVTEKGKDVELRCDPISGHTALYWYRQSLGQGLEFLIYFQGNSAPDKSGLPSDRFSAERTGGSVSTLTIQRTQQEDSAVYLCASSWSSGTGETEAFFGQGTRLTVV.